The 31 T cell receptor beta chains given below trace back to one sample, sequenced in a study of T cells after yellow fever vaccination. TCRdb recomputed calls from the 5' RACE reads with MiXCR, one row per CDR3 protein. The repertoire consists of roughly 400,000 distinct CDR3 sequences, with roughly a sixth occurring once and the leading ten covering over 15%. The sequenced sample was PBMCs, obtained before the yellow fever booster vaccination. These receptors were collected from a man aged 18 to 30 who received the YFV17D yellow fever vaccine.

The V and J genes are TRBV7-8 and TRBJ2-3, with a tentative D call TRBD1 (6 bases). Trimming cost V 3 bases and J 6 bases, with 16 bases left between them. Per the germline V gene, CDR1 is SGHVS and CDR2 is FQNEAQ. The CDR3 sequence is 15 residues long. For the CDR3, the DNA is TGTGCCAGCAGCTTGTACGACAGGCCCCAGGATACGCAGTATTTT. It encodes CASSLYDRPQDTQYF.

There are many counts of this clonotype. The rearrangement joins TRBV4-2 to TRBJ1-5; D possibly corresponds to TRBD1 (5 bases). V was clipped by 0 bases and J by 5 bases, with 8 bases between them. In germline, CDR1 is LGHNA, CDR2 YNFKEQ. The CDR3 consists of 14 residues. The CDR3 nucleotides read TGTGCCAGCAGCCAAGATCGGGGGGATCAGCCCCAGCATTTT. It yields the protein CASSQDRGDQPQHF.

The table lists this clonotype with a few counts. The rearrangement links TRBV7-8 to TRBJ2-3; TRBD2 matches at 7 bases. This CDR3 comprises 14 residues. V lost 8 bases, J lost 4 bases, and 9 bases stayed unmatched. Germline assignment: CDR1 SGHVS and CDR2 FQNEAQ. The CDR3 bases are TGTGCCAGCCTTGCGGGGGAGACGGCAGATACGCAGTATTTT. This codes for CASLAGETADTQYF. The entire variable domain, with the rest obtained from reference TRBV7-8 and TRBJ2-3, is as follows: GAGVSQSPRYKVAKRGQDVALRCDPISGHVSLFWYQQALGQGPEFLTYFQNEAQLDKSGLPSDRFFAERPEGSVSTLKIQRTQQEDSAVYLCASLAGETADTQYFGPGTRLTVL.

V and J are TRBV5-6 and TRBJ1-1; TRBD1 matches at 11 bases. CDR3 size: 16 residues. Losses at the gene ends were 4 bases for V and 5 bases for J; bases not matched to a gene: 10. Germline values: CDR1 SGHDT, CDR2 YYEEEE. The CDR3 region is CASSLGQGAFGTEAFF. The CDR3, as DNA: TGTGCCAGCAGCCTAGGACAGGGGGCTTTTGGGACTGAAGCTTTCTTT.

This clonotype was seen only a few times. This sequence joins TRBV27 and TRBJ2-3; 9 bases line up with TRBD2. The CDR3 contains 14 residues. V was pared by 7 bases and J by 4 bases, with 6 bases of the junction left unmatched. Per germline, CDR1 MNHEY and CDR2 SMNVEV (reference sequence). CDR3 loop: CASIAGGQADTQYF. CDR3 nucleotide sequence: TGTGCCAGCATTGCGGGGGGGCAAGCAGATACGCAGTATTTT.

The rearrangement uses TRBV19 and TRBJ2-4, with a tentative D call TRBD2 (5 bases). The germline V and J ends were trimmed by 4 bases and 1 base, with 14 bases remaining between them. The CDR3 has 16 residues. Germline assignment: CDR1 LNHDA and CDR2 SQIVND (reference sequence). The CDR3 is CASSKRVPRAKNIQYF. The CDR3 nucleotides are TGTGCCAGTAGTAAGAGGGTCCCGCGGGCCAAAAACATTCAGTACTTC.

This CDR3 is CASSQSPVGLAGGLEETQYF. In nucleotides, the CDR3 is TGCGCCAGCAGCCAATCCCCTGTGGGACTAGCGGGAGGATTAGAAGAGACCCAGTACTTC. The rearrangement uses TRBV4-3 and TRBJ2-5, with TRBD2 matching over 15 bases. The V gene's germline CDR1 is LGHNA and CDR2 YSLEER. The CDR3 sequence is 20 residues long. After removal of 2 bases from V and 3 bases from J, the junction contained 13 bases not matched to a gene.

This clonotype was seen more than once but under ten times. V gene TRBV3-1 combines with J gene TRBJ1-2; TRBD1 is a possible D gene (6 bases). Germline lookup yields CDR1 LGHDT and CDR2 YNNKEL (reference sequence). V lost 5 bases to trimming and J lost 5 bases, with 12 bases between them. The CDR3 extends over 13 amino acids. This CDR3 is CASSDGQSYGYTF. DNA of the CDR3: TGTGCCAGCAGCGACGGACAGTCTTATGGCTACACCTTC.

The DNA of the CDR3 is TGCGCCAGCAGCTGGGTAGGGGATGGAGCTGAAGCTTTCTTT. Translating gives CASSWVGDGAEAFF. This chain uses TRBV5-1 with TRBJ1-1; D perhaps matches TRBD1 (5 bases). V gave up 3 bases and J gave up 6 bases, with 15 bases separating them. Germline loops: CDR1 SGHRS, CDR2 YFSETQ. CDR3 length: 14 residues. Combining the CDR3 with reference TRBV5-1 and TRBJ1-1 gives the whole variable domain KAGVTQTPRYLIKTRGQQVTLSCSPISGHRSVSWYQQTPGQGLQFLFEYFSETQRNKGNFPGRFSGRQFSNSRSEMNVSTLELGDSALYLCASSWVGDGAEAFFGQGTRLTVV.

This clonotype was counted between two and nine times. The chain couples TRBV7-2 to TRBJ2-3, with D perhaps TRBD2 (8 bases). CDR1 and CDR2 (germline): SGHTA, FQGNSA. Trimming took off 6 bases at V and 2 bases at J, with 27 bases between the two ends. The CDR3 loop spans 19 amino acids. The CDR3 loop reads CASRAYAGGGGQITDTQYF. The DNA of the CDR3 is TGTGCCAGCAGAGCTTATGCGGGGGGAGGGGGACAGATCACAGATACGCAGTATTTT.

The V gene is TRBV9, the J gene TRBJ2-3; TRBD2 matches 7 bases. This CDR3 is built from 18 residues. Germline V gene data show CDR1 as SGDLS and CDR2 as YYNGEE. The trim removed 4 bases at V and 3 bases at J, leaving 17 bases unmatched. Here the CDR3 reads CASSLSGGGAQWTDTQYF. For the CDR3, the DNA is TGTGCCAGCAGCCTCAGCGGCGGGGGAGCCCAGTGGACAGATACGCAGTATTTT. The entire variable domain, with the rest obtained from reference TRBV9 and TRBJ2-3, is as follows: DSGVTQTPKHLITATGQRVTLRCSPRSGDLSVYWYQQSLDQGLQFLIQYYNGEERAKGNILERFSAQQFPDLHSELNLSSLELGDSALYFCASSLSGGGAQWTDTQYFGPGTRLTVL.

This clonotype was seen more than once but under ten times. The V and J genes are TRBV6-2 or TRBV6-3 and TRBJ2-1; 9 bases are shared with TRBD1. CDR1 is MNHEY and CDR2 is SVGEGT in the germline V gene. Trimming took 5 bases from V and 6 from J; bases not matched to a gene: 8. The CDR3 is made up of 15 amino acids. Here the CDR3 reads CASSPRDRVFNEQFF. The CDR3 region has the DNA TGTGCCAGCAGTCCCCGGGACAGGGTGTTCAATGAGCAGTTCTTC.

This clonotype was seen a few times. J is TRBJ2-1 and V is TRBV7-9; D might be TRBD1 (6 bases). Trimming cost V 3 bases and J 9 bases, with 9 bases left between them. Germline V gene lookup returns CDR1 SEHNR and CDR2 FQNEAQ (reference sequence). This CDR3 has 12 amino acids. CDR3 sequence (DNA): TGTGCCAGCAGCTTCCAGGGGCCTGAGCAGTTCTTC. It is translated as CASSFQGPEQFF.

The rearrangement joins TRBV6-2 or TRBV6-3 to TRBJ1-2, with no clear D. The germline gives CDR1 MNHEY, CDR2 SVGEGT. This CDR3 is built from 13 residues. The germline V and J ends were trimmed by 7 bases and 3 bases, with 12 bases remaining between them. Here the CDR3 reads CASTRASYYGYTF. The CDR3 nucleotides are TGTGCCAGCACCCGAGCAAGTTACTATGGCTACACCTTC.

The chain combines TRBV7-2 with TRBJ2-3, with 10 bases identical to TRBD2. V was pared by 5 bases and J by 5 bases, with 13 bases of the junction left unmatched. The V gene's germline CDR1 is SGHTA and CDR2 FQGNSA. This CDR3 has 17 amino acids. CDR3 bases: TGTGCCAGCAGCCTGAAGCGGGGGGGACATGGGCGAGATACGCAGTATTTT. This translates into CASSLKRGGHGRDTQYF.

This sequence joins TRBV30 and TRBJ2-7; 9 bases match TRBD2. CDR3 length: 16 amino acids. The junction had 13 bases not matched to a gene; V was cut back by 2 bases and J by 5 bases. Germline V CDR1 and CDR2: GTSNPN, SVGIG (reference sequence). For the CDR3, the DNA is TGTGCCTGGAGTACCCCTATGATAGCGGGGGAACACGAGCAGTACTTC. Residues: CAWSTPMIAGEHEQYF. The full variable domain, its missing parts supplied by reference TRBV30 and TRBJ2-7, is SQTIHQWPATLVQPVGSPLSLECTVEGTSNPNLYWYRQAAGRGLQLLFYSVGIGQISSEVPQNLSASRPQDRQFILSSKKLLLSDSGFYLCAWSTPMIAGEHEQYFGPGTRLTVT.

The chain recombines TRBV7-3 with TRBJ2-6; D is uncertain. Per germline, CDR1 SGHTA and CDR2 FQGTGA. Between the trimmed V and J ends, which lost 8 bases and 0 bases, there was a span of 5 bases. The CDR3 is made up of 13 amino acids. The CDR3 is CASARSGANVLTF. CDR3 nucleotides: TGTGCCAGCGCCCGCTCTGGGGCCAACGTCCTGACTTTC.

This clonotype was recorded a few times. The rearrangement joins TRBV10-3 to TRBJ2-3; D unresolved. Germline lookup yields CDR1 ENHRY and CDR2 SYGVKD. The CDR3 has 13 amino acids. The V gene lost 8 bases and the J gene lost 2 bases, with 11 bases spanning the gap. CDR3 protein: CAIASPSTDTQYF. CDR3 in DNA: TGTGCCATCGCCTCCCCTTCCACAGATACGCAGTATTTT.

This clonotype has more than one count but fewer than ten. The V gene is TRBV5-1, the J gene TRBJ2-5; D could derive from TRBD1 or TRBD2 (5 bases each). CDR3 length equals 15 residues. CDR1 and CDR2 from the germline V gene are SGHRS and YFSETQ. V was trimmed by 3 bases and J by 3 bases, leaving 15 bases between them. CDR3 residues: CASSSQGTSEETQYF. CDR3 coding DNA: TGCGCCAGCAGCTCCCAAGGGACGAGCGAAGAGACCCAGTACTTC.

This clonotype was seen a few times. This rearrangement joins TRBV12-3 or TRBV12-4 to TRBJ2-1, with 13 bases that match TRBD2. This CDR3 spans 15 amino acids. V shed 6 bases, J shed 6 bases, and the junction held 5 bases outside the gene matches. CDR3 sequence: CASSQLAGGPNEQFF. CDR3 nucleotide sequence: TGTGCCAGCAGCCAACTAGCGGGGGGGCCCAATGAGCAGTTCTTC.

This rearrangement joins TRBV6-5 to TRBJ2-3; no reliable D call. Looked up from germline, CDR1 is MNHEY and CDR2 is SVGAGI. This CDR3 has 14 amino acids. Trimming pared 5 bases from V and 5 bases from J, leaving 14 bases between. The CDR3 protein is CASSQGSLGDTQYF. CDR3 nucleotide sequence: TGTGCCAGCAGTCAAGGCAGTCTCGGAGATACGCAGTATTTT.

V and J are TRBV12-3 or TRBV12-4 and TRBJ2-7; D is ambiguous. V was shortened by 1 base and J by 6 bases, with 7 bases between the two germline ends. The CDR3 covers 12 residues. DNA of the CDR3: TGTGCCAGCAGTTTAGGGTCCGGCGAGCAGTACTTC. Protein sequence: CASSLGSGEQYF.

The V gene is TRBV20-1, the J gene TRBJ2-7; possibly TRBD2 for D (7 bases). CDR3 length: 13 residues. Germline V gives CDR1 DFQATT, CDR2 SNEGSKA (reference sequence). The germline V and J ends were trimmed by 3 bases and 4 bases, with 13 bases remaining between them. CDR3 region: CSASNRGAYEQYF. In nucleotides, the CDR3 is TGCAGTGCTAGTAACCGGGGGGCATACGAGCAGTACTTC.

V and J are TRBV6-2 or TRBV6-3 and TRBJ1-3; no clear D gene. Looked up from germline, CDR1 is MNHEY and CDR2 is SVGEGT. This CDR3 is 12 amino acids long. The germline V and J ends were trimmed by 7 bases and 3 bases, with 7 bases remaining between them. CDR3 sequence: CASKEYGNTIYF. In DNA form, the CDR3 reads TGTGCCAGCAAGGAGTATGGAAACACCATATATTTT.

This clonotype came up a few times. This chain links TRBV7-2 with TRBJ2-1; 8 bases fit TRBD2. CDR1 is SGHTA, CDR2 FQGNSA, per germline. This CDR3 is built from 14 residues. Trimming removed 3 bases from V and 4 bases from J; junction bases left unmatched: 2. The CDR3 is CASSFQRGYNEQFF. For the CDR3, the DNA is TGTGCCAGCAGCTTCCAGCGGGGGTACAATGAGCAGTTCTTC.

The sample holds a few counts of this clonotype. The V and J genes are TRBV20-1 and TRBJ2-1; D is unclear. The CDR3 loop spans 14 amino acids. Germline values: CDR1 DFQATT, CDR2 SNEGSKA (reference sequence). V lost 3 bases and J lost 4, with 13 bases in between. The DNA for the CDR3 is TGCAGTGCTAGGGCCGGTCTAACTTACAATGAGCAGTTCTTC. It is translated as CSARAGLTYNEQFF.

The chain couples TRBV18 to TRBJ1-1, with no clear D. Deletions cut 1 base from V and 0 bases from J, with 12 bases between. CDR3 length: 16 residues. Germline CDR1 KGHSH, CDR2 LQKENI. The CDR3: CASSPRSGQVNTEAFF. DNA for the CDR3: TGTGCCAGCTCACCACGGAGTGGCCAAGTGAACACTGAAGCTTTCTTT.

This clonotype showed up just a few times. The V call is TRBV4-1, the J call TRBJ1-5; D gene uncertain. CDR1 MGHRA and CDR2 YSYEKL come from the germline V gene. The CDR3 spans 14 residues. V was trimmed by 1 base and J by 6 bases, leaving 10 bases between them. The CDR3 region has the DNA TGCGCCAGCAGCCAAGCTGGCGGGAGTCAGCCCCAGCATTTT. Protein: CASSQAGGSQPQHF.

This chain links TRBV4-3 with TRBJ2-3, with D perhaps matching TRBD1 or TRBD2 (5 bases each). V shed 6 bases and J shed 4 bases, with 17 bases lying between them. The CDR3 consists of 15 residues. Germline loops: CDR1 LGHNA, CDR2 YSLEER. CDR3 coding DNA: TGCGCCAGCAGAGAGGGACGCCTCGGCGCAGATACGCAGTATTTT. Its translation: CASREGRLGADTQYF.

This chain uses TRBV11-2 with TRBJ1-4, with a possible D match to TRBD1 (5 bases). Germline CDR1 reads SGHAT; CDR2 reads FQNNGV. V lost 1 base, J lost 7 bases, and 13 bases lay in between. The CDR3 has 15 amino acids. The CDR3 DNA is TGTGCCAGCAGCTTAGTGCCGGGGGGTGTTGAAAAACTGTTTTTT. It specifies CASSLVPGGVEKLFF. Together with reference TRBV11-2 and TRBJ1-4, the CDR3 gives the full variable domain: EAGVAQSPRYKIIEKRQSVAFWCNPISGHATLYWYQQILGQGPKLLIQFQNNGVVDDSQLPKDRFSAERLKGVDSTLKIQPAKLEDSAVYLCASSLVPGGVEKLFFGSGTQLSVL.

This clonotype was seen many times. V is TRBV9 and J is TRBJ2-3; D is ambiguous. The CDR3 is 15 amino acids. The V and J ends lost 0 bases and 7 bases respectively, with 15 bases between them. Germline lookup yields CDR1 SGDLS and CDR2 YYNGEE. The CDR3 bases are TGTGCCAGCAGCGTAGCCCCCGTCCGTCTCCATACGCAGTATTTT. Its translation: CASSVAPVRLHTQYF.